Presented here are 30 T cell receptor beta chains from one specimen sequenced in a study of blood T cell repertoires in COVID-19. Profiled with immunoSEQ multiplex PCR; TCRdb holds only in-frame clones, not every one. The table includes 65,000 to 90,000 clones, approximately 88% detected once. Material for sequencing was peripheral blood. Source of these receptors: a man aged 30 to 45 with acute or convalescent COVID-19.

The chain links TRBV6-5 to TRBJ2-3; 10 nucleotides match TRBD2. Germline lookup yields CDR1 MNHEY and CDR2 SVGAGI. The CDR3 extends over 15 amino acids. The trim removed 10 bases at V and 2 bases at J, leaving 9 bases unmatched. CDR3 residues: CAIVLGTSDTDTQYF. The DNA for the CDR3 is TGTGCCATCGTCCTCGGGACTAGCGACACAGATACGCAGTATTTT.

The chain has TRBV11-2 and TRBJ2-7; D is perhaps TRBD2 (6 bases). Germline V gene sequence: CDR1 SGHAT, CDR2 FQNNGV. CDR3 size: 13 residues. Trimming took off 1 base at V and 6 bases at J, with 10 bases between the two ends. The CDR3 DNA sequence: TGTGCCAGCAGCTTAGGGGGCGGGACCGAGCAGTACTTC. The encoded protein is CASSLGGGTEQYF.

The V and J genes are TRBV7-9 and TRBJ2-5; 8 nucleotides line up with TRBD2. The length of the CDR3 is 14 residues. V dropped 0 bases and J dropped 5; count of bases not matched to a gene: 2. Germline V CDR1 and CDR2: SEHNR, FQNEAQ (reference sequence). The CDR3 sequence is CASSLARGGETQYF. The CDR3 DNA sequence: TGTGCCAGCAGCTTAGCGCGCGGGGGGGAGACCCAGTACTTC.

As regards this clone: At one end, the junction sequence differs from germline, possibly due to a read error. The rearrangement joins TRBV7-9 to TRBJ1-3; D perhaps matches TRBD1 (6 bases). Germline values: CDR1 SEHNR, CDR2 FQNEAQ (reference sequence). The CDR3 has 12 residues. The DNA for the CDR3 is TGTGCCAGCAGCTTAGAGGACAGCGTGATCGGTTTT. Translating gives CASSLEDSVIGF.

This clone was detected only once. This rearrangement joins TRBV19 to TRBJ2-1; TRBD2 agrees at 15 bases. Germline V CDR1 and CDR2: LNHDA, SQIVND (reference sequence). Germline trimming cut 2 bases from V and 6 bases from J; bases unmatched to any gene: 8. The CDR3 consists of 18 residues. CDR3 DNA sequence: TGTGCCAGTAGTATACGTGGACTAGCGGGAGGGCCAGGCAATGAGCAGTTCTTC. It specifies CASSIRGLAGGPGNEQFF.

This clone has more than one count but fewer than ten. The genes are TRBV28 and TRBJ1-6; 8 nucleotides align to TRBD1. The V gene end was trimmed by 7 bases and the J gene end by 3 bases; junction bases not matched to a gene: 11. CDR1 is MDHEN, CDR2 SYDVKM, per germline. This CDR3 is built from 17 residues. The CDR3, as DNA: TGTGCCAGCACCTCCATACTGGACAGGGACTATAATTCACCCCTCCACTTT. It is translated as CASTSILDRDYNSPLHF.

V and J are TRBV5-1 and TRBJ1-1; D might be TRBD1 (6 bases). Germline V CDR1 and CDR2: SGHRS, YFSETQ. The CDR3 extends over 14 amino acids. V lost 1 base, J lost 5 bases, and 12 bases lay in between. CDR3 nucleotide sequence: TGCGCCAGCAGCTTGACAGGGCCAAGGACTGAAGCTTTCTTT. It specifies CASSLTGPRTEAFF.

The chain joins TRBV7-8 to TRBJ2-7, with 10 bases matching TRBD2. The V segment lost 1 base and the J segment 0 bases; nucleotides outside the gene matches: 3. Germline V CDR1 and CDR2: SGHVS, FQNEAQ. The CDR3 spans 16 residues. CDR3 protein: CASSLGASGSSYEQYF. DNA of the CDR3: TGTGCCAGCAGCTTAGGGGCTAGCGGGAGCTCCTACGAGCAGTACTTC.

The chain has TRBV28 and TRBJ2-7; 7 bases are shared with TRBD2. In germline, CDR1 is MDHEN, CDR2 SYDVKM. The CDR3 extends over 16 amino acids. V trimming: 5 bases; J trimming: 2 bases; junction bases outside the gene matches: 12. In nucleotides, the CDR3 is TGTGCCAGCAGTCACACCTCTGGGGGGGTCGCCTACGAGCAGTACTTC. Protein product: CASSHTSGGVAYEQYF.

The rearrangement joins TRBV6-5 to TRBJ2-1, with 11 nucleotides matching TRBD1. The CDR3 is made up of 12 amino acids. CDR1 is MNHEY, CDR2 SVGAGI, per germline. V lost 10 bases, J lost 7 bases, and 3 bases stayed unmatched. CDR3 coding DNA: TGTGCCACCGGACAGGGGGCAAATGAGCAGTTCTTC. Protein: CATGQGANEQFF.

The DNA for the CDR3 is TGTGCCATCAATACAGGGTCCGGGGAGCTGTTTTTT. Translating it yields CAINTGSGELFF. This chain joins TRBV10-3 and TRBJ2-2; D perhaps matches TRBD1 (6 bases). The CDR3 sequence is 12 residues long. Germline assignment: CDR1 ENHRY and CDR2 SYGVKD. The germline V and J ends were trimmed by 7 bases and 6 bases, with 9 bases remaining between them.

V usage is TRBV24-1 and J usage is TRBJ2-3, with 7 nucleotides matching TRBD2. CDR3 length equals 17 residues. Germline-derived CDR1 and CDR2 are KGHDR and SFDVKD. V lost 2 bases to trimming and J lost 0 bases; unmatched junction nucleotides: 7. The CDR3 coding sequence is TGTGCCACCAGTGATTATCCTAGCGGAGCTAGCACAGATACGCAGTATTTT. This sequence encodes CATSDYPSGASTDTQYF.

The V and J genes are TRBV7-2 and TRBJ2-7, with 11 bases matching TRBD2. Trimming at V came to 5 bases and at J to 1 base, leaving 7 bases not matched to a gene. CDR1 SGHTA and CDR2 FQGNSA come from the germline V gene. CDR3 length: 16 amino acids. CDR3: CASSITGTSGSYEQYF. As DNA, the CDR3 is TGTGCCAGCAGCATAACCGGGACTAGCGGATCCTACGAGCAGTACTTC.

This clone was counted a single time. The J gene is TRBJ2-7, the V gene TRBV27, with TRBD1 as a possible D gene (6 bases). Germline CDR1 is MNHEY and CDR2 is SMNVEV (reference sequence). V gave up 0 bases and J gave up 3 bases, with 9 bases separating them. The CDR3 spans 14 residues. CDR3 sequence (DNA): TGTGCCAGCAGTTTATCGCCAGGGGTCTACGAGCAGTACTTC. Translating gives CASSLSPGVYEQYF.

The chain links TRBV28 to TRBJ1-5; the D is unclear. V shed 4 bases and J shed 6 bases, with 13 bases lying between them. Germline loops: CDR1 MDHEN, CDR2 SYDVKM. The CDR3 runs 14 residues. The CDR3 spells CASSWAEIGQPQHF. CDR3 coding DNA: TGTGCCAGCAGTTGGGCAGAAATCGGTCAGCCCCAGCATTTT. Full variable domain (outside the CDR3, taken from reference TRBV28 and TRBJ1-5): DVKVTQSSRYLVKRTGEKVFLECVQDMDHENMFWYRQDPGLGLRLIYFSYDVKMKEKGDIPEGYSVSREKKERFSLILESASTNQTSMYLCASSWAEIGQPQHFGDGTRLSIL.

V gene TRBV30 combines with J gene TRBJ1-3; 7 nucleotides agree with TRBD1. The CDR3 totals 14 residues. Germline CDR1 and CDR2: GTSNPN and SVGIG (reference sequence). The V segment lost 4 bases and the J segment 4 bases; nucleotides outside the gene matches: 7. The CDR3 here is CAWTLTGVGNTIYF. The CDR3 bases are TGTGCCTGGACTCTTACAGGGGTAGGAAACACCATATATTTT.

CDR3 sequence (DNA): TGTGCCAGTGCCGGAGGGGTGGAGACCCAGTACTTC. Its translation: CASAGGVETQYF. This chain joins TRBV19 and TRBJ2-5, with D possibly TRBD2 on 6 matching bases. Trimming shortened V by 8 bases and J by 5 bases, and 12 bases separated the two germline ends. The CDR3 consists of 12 residues. From germline, CDR1 is LNHDA and CDR2 SQIVND (reference sequence).

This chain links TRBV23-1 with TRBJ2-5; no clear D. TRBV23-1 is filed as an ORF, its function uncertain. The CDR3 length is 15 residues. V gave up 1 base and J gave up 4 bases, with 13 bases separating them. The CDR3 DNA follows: TGCGCCAGCAGTCAATTGCGCCCGAGGAGAGAGACCCAGTACTTC. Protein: CASSQLRPRRETQYF.

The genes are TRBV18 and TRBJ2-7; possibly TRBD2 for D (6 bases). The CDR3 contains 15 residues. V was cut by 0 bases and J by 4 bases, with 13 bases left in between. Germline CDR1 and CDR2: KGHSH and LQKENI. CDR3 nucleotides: TGTGCCAGCTCACCACCGGAGGGTAACGCTTACGAGCAGTACTTC. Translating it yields CASSPPEGNAYEQYF. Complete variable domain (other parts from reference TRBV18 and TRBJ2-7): NAGVMQNPRHLVRRRGQEARLRCSPMKGHSHVYWYRQLPEEGLKFMVYLQKENIIDESGMPKERFSAEFPKEGPSILRIQQVVRGDSAAYFCASSPPEGNAYEQYFGPGTRLTVT.

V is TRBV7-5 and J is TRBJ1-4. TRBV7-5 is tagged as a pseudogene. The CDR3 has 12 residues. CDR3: CARSPLWEKLFF. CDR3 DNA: TGTGCCAGAAGCCCCCTATGGGAAAAACTGTTTTTT.

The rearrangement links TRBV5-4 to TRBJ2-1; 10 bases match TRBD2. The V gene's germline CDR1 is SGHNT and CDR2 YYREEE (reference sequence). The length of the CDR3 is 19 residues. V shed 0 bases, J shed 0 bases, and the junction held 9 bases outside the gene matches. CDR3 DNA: TGTGCCAGCAGCTTGGGACTAGCGGGCGCCATGAGCTCCTACAATGAGCAGTTCTTC. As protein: CASSLGLAGAMSSYNEQFF.

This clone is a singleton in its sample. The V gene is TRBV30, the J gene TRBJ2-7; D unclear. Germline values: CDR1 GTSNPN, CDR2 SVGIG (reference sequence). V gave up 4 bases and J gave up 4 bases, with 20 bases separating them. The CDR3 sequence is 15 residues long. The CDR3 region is CAWMVVAGSKYEQYF. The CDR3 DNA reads TGTGCCTGGATGGTGGTGGCAGGTTCAAAGTACGAGCAGTACTTC.

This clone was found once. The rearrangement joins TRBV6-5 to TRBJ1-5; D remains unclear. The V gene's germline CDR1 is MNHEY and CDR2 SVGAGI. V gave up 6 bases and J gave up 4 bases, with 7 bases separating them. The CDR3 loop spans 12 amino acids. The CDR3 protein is CASSVSNQPQHF. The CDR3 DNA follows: TGTGCCAGCAGCGTTTCTAATCAGCCCCAGCATTTT.

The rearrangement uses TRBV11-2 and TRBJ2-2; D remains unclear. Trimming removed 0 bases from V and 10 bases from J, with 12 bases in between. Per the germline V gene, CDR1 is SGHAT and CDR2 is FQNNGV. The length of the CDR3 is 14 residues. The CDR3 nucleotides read TGTGCCAGCAGCTTAGATATCGGTTCCGTGGAGCTGTTTTTT. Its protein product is CASSLDIGSVELFF.

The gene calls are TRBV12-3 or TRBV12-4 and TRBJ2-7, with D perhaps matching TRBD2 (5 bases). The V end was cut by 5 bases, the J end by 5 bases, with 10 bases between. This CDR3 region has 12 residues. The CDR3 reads CASSRTFNEQYF. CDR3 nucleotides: TGTGCCAGCAGTAGGACTTTCAACGAGCAGTACTTC.

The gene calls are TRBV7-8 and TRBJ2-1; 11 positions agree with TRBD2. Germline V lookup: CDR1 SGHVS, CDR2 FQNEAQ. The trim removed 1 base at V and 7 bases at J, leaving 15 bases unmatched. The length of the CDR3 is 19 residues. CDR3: CASSLEGSGRARGWNEQFF. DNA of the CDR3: TGTGCCAGCAGCTTAGAGGGTAGCGGGAGGGCCAGAGGATGGAATGAGCAGTTCTTC. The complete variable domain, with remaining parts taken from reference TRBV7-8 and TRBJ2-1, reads GAGVSQSPRYKVAKRGQDVALRCDPISGHVSLFWYQQALGQGPEFLTYFQNEAQLDKSGLPSDRFFAERPEGSVSTLKIQRTQQEDSAVYLCASSLEGSGRARGWNEQFFGPGTRLTVL.

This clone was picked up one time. Here the CDR3 DNA reads TGTGCCAGTATAGGCGGGAGGGCATCCGAGCAGTACTTC. This gives the protein CASIGGRASEQYF. V and J are TRBV19 and TRBJ2-7; TRBD2 aligns across 9 bases. J lost 6 bases, V lost 7 bases, and 7 bases had no gene match. The CDR3 length is 13 residues. Looked up from germline, CDR1 is LNHDA and CDR2 is SQIVND (reference sequence).

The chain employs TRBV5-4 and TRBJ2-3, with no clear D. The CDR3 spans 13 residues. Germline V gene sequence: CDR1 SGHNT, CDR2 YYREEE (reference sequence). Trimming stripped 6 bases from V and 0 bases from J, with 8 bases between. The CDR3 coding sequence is TGTGCCAGCACTCAGGCTAGCACAGATACGCAGTATTTT. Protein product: CASTQASTDTQYF.

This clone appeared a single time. The CDR3 DNA is TGTGCCAGCAGCAACACCGGGGGGAACACTGAAGCTTTCTTT. Protein product: CASSNTGGNTEAFF. The V gene is TRBV3-1 (or the pseudogene TRBV3-2), the J gene TRBJ1-1; the D gene is possibly TRBD1 (5 bases). This CDR3 is built from 14 residues. With 5 bases removed from V and 1 base from J, the gap between germline ends came to 11 bases. CDR1 and CDR2 (germline): LGHDT, YNNKEL (reference sequence).

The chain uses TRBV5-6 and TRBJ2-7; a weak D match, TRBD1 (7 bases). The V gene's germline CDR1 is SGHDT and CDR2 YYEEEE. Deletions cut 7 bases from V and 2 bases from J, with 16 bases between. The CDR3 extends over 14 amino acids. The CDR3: CASGPGDSTYEQYF. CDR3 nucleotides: TGTGCCAGCGGCCCGGGGGACAGTACCTACGAGCAGTACTTC.